Given below is one TCR beta chain in context. The antigen is not known. This entry belongs to a study of a mutant IDH1 vaccine in newly diagnosed glioma. Study summary: The patients were given eight vaccinations, one each in weeks 1, 3, 5, 7, 11, 15, 19 and 23. Patients were started on vaccination 4-6 weeks after radiotherapy alone, or with temozolomide cycles. Treated patients comprised around 62% males and roughly 40% females, mean age roughly 44 years.

Time point given: week 11, during vaccination. A 20-mer mutant IDH1 peptide at 300 ug was injected subcutaneously with topical imiquimod. Donors had new IDH1-mutant astrocytomas of WHO grade 3 or 4 (ATRX-lost). The table came from immunoSEQ multiplex PCR; TCRdb's copy has only in-frame clones and leaves some out. This sample yields around 130,000 clones, of which around four fifths are seen a single time; under 7% belongs to the top ten. CDR3 size: 16 residues. Germline lookup yields CDR1 SGHTA and CDR2 FQGNSA. V was clipped by 5 bases and J by 2 bases, with 16 bases between them. Sequenced here: PBMCs, sampled from a glioma patient whose treatment included an IDH1 peptide vaccine. This receptor was identified in a man aged 35 to 55 with glioma. The J gene is TRBJ1-5, the V gene TRBV7-2, with a tentative D call TRBD1 (5 bases). The CDR3 nucleotides are TGTGCCAGCAGCCCAGTGGGGCGGAATGGCAATCAGCCCCAGCATTTT. Its translation: CASSPVGRNGNQPQHF.